This T cell receptor (beta chain) is from a study of blood T cell repertoires in COVID-19. Study context: Sample material is recorded as cDNA or gDNA derived from T cells, B-cell-depleted T cells, or PBMCs.

This CDR3 spans 14 amino acids. The V segment lost 4 bases and the J segment 7 bases; nucleotides outside the gene matches: 7. Germline V gene lookup returns CDR1 SGHRS and CDR2 YFSETQ. Methods used by the authors: Reference gene primer amplification gave estimated nucleated cell counts. Sequencing was performed with immunoSEQ multiplex PCR; in TCRdb, only in-frame clones are kept and a portion is missing. The DNA gave D and trimming, while V, J and clone size come from that table. The data contain some 310,000 clones, more than 75% of them seen just once; the ten biggest clones take up 1%. As to this clone: Other nucleotide sequences from this sample produce the same CDR3.

Sequenced input: peripheral blood. The chain is built from TRBV5-1 and TRBJ2-7, with 11 bases aligning to TRBD1. This sequence originates from a man in his forties or fifties with active or convalescent COVID-19. The CDR3 DNA is TGCGCCAGCAGCCTAGGACAGGGGGCGCGGGAGCAGTACTTC. Residues: CASSLGQGAREQYF.